This T cell receptor beta chain was sequenced during a study of cytomegalovirus exposure and HLA in healthy donors. The roughly 120-subject validation cohort, separate from the roughly 700-subject first cohort, included the donors. Germline lookup yields CDR1 LGHNA and CDR2 YSLEER. This CDR3 is 13 amino acids long. The V end lost 3 bases, the J end lost 0 bases, and 5 bases lay between the germline ends. Whole-study results and caveats: Later, an analysis found that TCR clusters from the first cohort tended to co-occur in the 120 validation repertoires. Rarity held for most TCR sequences, but there were some public TCRs that occurred in many donors. The study listed 164 cytomegalovirus-associated TCR beta chains.

Measured with immunoSEQ multiplex PCR; TCRdb has only the in-frame clones, and not every one. The table lists about 330,000 clones, roughly nine tenths of them singletons. This clone was recorded a few times. Antigen unknown. The chain has TRBV4-3 and TRBJ1-1; D is unclear. Input material: PBMCs. The receptor comes from a woman under 40 in good health and CMV-seropositive. CDR3 sequence: CASSQRVNTEAFF. Here the CDR3 DNA reads TGCGCCAGCAGCCAGAGGGTGAACACTGAAGCTTTCTTT.